The T cell receptor (beta chain) under discussion was sequenced for a study of neurological immune-mediated disorders. This clonotype was recorded at least ten times. Source material was 2 million unsorted PBMCs, stored at -80 °C in RNAlater. V lost 8 bases and J lost 5; bases outside the gene matches: 9. The CDR3 has 13 amino acids. CDR1 is DFQATT, CDR2 SNEGSKA, per germline (reference sequence). Synthesis of cDNA used 5'RACE (with 10-nucleotide random UMIs). Every sequencing run gave over 160 million TCR-beta sequences, taken from 15-18 subjects. One entry per CDR3 protein, called by TCRdb with MiXCR from the 5' RACE reads. The profile shows roughly 30,000 distinct CDR3 sequences, over 4% of them singletons.

Sequencing was performed on PBMCs. The chain is built from TRBV20-1 and TRBJ1-5, with 7 nucleotides matching TRBD1. The TCR comes from a man in his late teens or twenties in good health. The CDR3 nucleotides are TGCAGTACCAGGGGGGACGGGGATCAGCCCCAGCATTTT. Translating it yields CSTRGDGDQPQHF.